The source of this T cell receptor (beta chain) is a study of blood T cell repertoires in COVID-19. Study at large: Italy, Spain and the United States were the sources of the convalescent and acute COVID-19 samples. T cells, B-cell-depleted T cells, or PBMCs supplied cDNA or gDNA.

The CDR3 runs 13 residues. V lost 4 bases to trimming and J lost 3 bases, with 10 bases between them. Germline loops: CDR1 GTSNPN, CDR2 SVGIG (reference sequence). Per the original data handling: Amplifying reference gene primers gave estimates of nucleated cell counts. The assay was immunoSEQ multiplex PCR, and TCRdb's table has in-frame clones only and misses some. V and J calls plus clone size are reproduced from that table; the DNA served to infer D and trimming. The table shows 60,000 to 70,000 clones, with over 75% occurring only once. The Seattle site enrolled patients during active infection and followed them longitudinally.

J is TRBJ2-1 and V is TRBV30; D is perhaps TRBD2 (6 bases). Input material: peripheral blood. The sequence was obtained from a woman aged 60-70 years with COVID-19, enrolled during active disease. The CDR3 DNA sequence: TGTGCCTGGATGCCGCGGGGCTACAATGAGCAGTTCTTC. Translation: CAWMPRGYNEQFF. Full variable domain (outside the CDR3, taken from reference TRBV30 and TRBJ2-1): SQTIHQWPATLVQPVGSPLSLECTVEGTSNPNLYWYRQAAGRGLQLLFYSVGIGQISSEVPQNLSASRPQDRQFILSSKKLLLSDSGFYLCAWMPRGYNEQFFGPGTRLTVL.